The 14 T cell receptor beta chains presented below share a single source sample, sequenced in a study of Graves' ophthalmopathy and Graves' hyperthyroidism. RNA transcripts were the source from which TCR beta CDR3 regions were amplified. HTBI primers were used in a first-round RT-PCR, which preceded a second-round multiplex PCR. TCRdb called the multiplex PCR reads again in MiXCR, with one record for every CDR3 protein. The table records around 1.1 million distinct CDR3 sequences, roughly two fifths of them present only once. Material: peripheral blood or thyroid tissue (not recorded which). The receptors originated from an adult man with Graves' hyperthyroidism.

This clonotype was observed at least ten times. V is TRBV11-2 and J is TRBJ2-7, with 15 bases aligning to TRBD2. Germline assignment: CDR1 SGHAT and CDR2 FQNNGV. The CDR3 loop spans 19 amino acids. Trimming cost V 1 base and J 5 bases; bases outside gene matches: 12. CDR3 DNA sequence: TGTGCCAGCAGCTTAGCCCCGGGACTAGCGGGAGGCCCAAGGAACGAGCAGTACTTC. Its translation: CASSLAPGLAGGPRNEQYF.

This clonotype showed up many times. The chain recombines TRBV28 with TRBJ2-7; maybe TRBD1 (6 bases). Per the germline V gene, CDR1 is MDHEN and CDR2 is SYDVKM. V was clipped by 8 bases and J by 3 bases, with 11 bases between them. The CDR3 extends over 12 amino acids. CDR3 coding DNA: TGTGCCAGCGAGGACAGAATCTACGAGCAGTACTTC. Its protein is CASEDRIYEQYF.

This clonotype occurred once. V usage is TRBV20-1 and J usage is TRBJ1-2, with a possible D match to TRBD1 (5 bases). From germline, CDR1 is DFQATT and CDR2 SNEGSKA (reference sequence). CDR3 length: 16 residues. Trimming stripped 2 bases from V and 8 bases from J, with 24 bases between. The CDR3 nucleotides read TGCAGTGCTAGACCAGACGCAAGGGAGTCCGGGGACGGCTACACCTTC. It encodes CSARPDARESGDGYTF.

This clonotype was picked up a small number of times. An end of the junction does not agree with germline; a read error may underlie this. CDR3: CASSFDSASLVF. The CDR3 DNA follows: TGTGCCAGCAGCTTTGACAGTGCTTCTTTGGTGTTC. The rearrangement links TRBV7-8 to TRBJ2-7, with D possibly being TRBD1 (5 bases). CDR1 and CDR2 from the germline V gene are SGHVS and FQNEAQ. The CDR3 has 12 amino acids.

This clonotype has a count of ten or more. The rearrangement joins TRBV20-1 to TRBJ2-7, with D tentatively TRBD2 (5 bases). The CDR3 is 12 residues long. The ends were cut back, 6 bases at V and 2 bases at J, with 11 bases in the middle. Germline V gene data show CDR1 as DFQATT and CDR2 as SNEGSKA (reference sequence). CDR3 sequence: CSARRGAYEQYF. The CDR3 region has the DNA TGCAGTGCACGACGGGGAGCCTACGAGCAGTACTTC.

The chain links TRBV7-1 to TRBJ1-2; 9 bases are shared with TRBD1. TRBV7-1 is recorded as an ORF, its role being uncertain. CDR3 length: 14 amino acids. V was pared by 2 bases and J by 6 bases, with 4 bases of the junction left unmatched. The CDR3 DNA is TGTGCCAGCAGCTCACCGACAGGGGGAAATGGCTACACCTTC. Amino acids: CASSSPTGGNGYTF.

This clonotype was detected a few times. The rearrangement uses TRBV20-1 and TRBJ1-5; D gene uncertain. Germline lookup yields CDR1 DFQATT and CDR2 SNEGSKA (reference sequence). Trimming removed 0 bases at V and 2 bases at J, with 11 bases between. The CDR3 length is 15 residues. CDR3 sequence reads: CSARDWGVGNQPQHF. The CDR3 region has the DNA TGCAGTGCTAGAGATTGGGGTGTTGGCAATCAGCCCCAGCATTTT.

This clonotype has a handful of counts. This rearrangement joins TRBV5-1 to TRBJ2-7, with a possible D match to TRBD1 (6 bases). V lost 0 bases to trimming and J lost 0 bases, with 16 bases between them. There are 17 residues in the CDR3. CDR1 is SGHRS, CDR2 YFSETQ, per germline. The CDR3 bases are TGCGCCAGCAGCTTGGGGGTGAGGACAGCCGGCTCCTACGAGCAGTACTTC. This encodes CASSLGVRTAGSYEQYF.

This clonotype was counted many times. The genes are TRBV7-8 and TRBJ1-2, with 7 positions matching TRBD1. The CDR3 is made up of 18 amino acids. The germline gives CDR1 SGHVS, CDR2 FQNEAQ. J was trimmed by 3 bases and V by 5 bases; bases with no gene match: 18. CDR3 bases: TGTGCCAGCAGCACTAGTGTCTCTCGAGGGGGCGATTACTATGGCTACACCTTC. The encoded protein is CASSTSVSRGGDYYGYTF.

CDR3 DNA: TGTGCCAGCAGCCCCGACAGGGGGAGAACTTTCTTT. Encoded protein: CASSPDRGRTFF. The J gene is TRBJ1-1, the V gene TRBV11-3; 9 bases line up with TRBD1. Trimming at V came to 5 bases and at J to 12 bases, leaving 7 bases not matched to a gene. The CDR3 totals 12 residues. CDR1 and CDR2 (germline): SGHNT, YENEEA.

This clonotype was detected a few times. This chain uses TRBV27 with TRBJ2-5, with D tentatively TRBD1 (5 bases). Germline CDR1 is MNHEY and CDR2 is SMNVEV (reference sequence). The V end was cut by 5 bases, the J end by 4 bases, with 20 bases between. This CDR3 comprises 16 residues. CDR3 DNA sequence: TGTGCCAGCAGTCCTAAATTTAAGGGGTTGGGAGAGACCCAGTACTTC. It codes for CASSPKFKGLGETQYF.

This clonotype has a single count. The chain combines TRBV7-9 with TRBJ2-5; D possibly matches TRBD1 or TRBD2 (5 bases each). Trimming took 3 bases from V and 7 from J, leaving 18 bases between them. The germline gives CDR1 SEHNR, CDR2 FQNEAQ (reference sequence). The CDR3 contains 15 residues. This chain's CDR3 is CASSFPDRGPGTQYF. The CDR3 nucleotides are TGTGCCAGCAGCTTCCCCGACCGGGGCCCGGGGACCCAGTACTTC. The variable domain in full, with the rest retrieved from reference TRBV7-9 and TRBJ2-5, is DTGVSQNPRHKITKRGQNVTFRCDPISEHNRLYWYRQTLGQGPEFLTYFQNEAQLEKSRLLSDRFSAERPKGSFSTLEIQRTEQGDSAMYLCASSFPDRGPGTQYFGPGTRLLVL.

This clonotype came up many times. The chain uses TRBV12-3 or TRBV12-4 and TRBJ2-5; D might be TRBD1 or TRBD2, each matching 5 bases. Trimming left V 2 bases short and J 1 base short, with 8 bases between. The CDR3 totals 14 residues. CDR3 protein: CASSLWGPQETQYF. CDR3 DNA: TGTGCCAGCAGTTTATGGGGACCCCAAGAGACCCAGTACTTC.

This clonotype was found many times. V and J are TRBV15 and TRBJ2-2; 13 bases are shared with TRBD2. CDR1 and CDR2 from the germline V gene are LNHNV and YYDKDF (reference sequence). This CDR3 has 18 amino acids. The V segment lost 0 bases and the J segment 6 bases; nucleotides outside the gene matches: 7. Here the CDR3 reads CATSRDATSGRGAGELFF. The CDR3 region has the DNA TGTGCCACCAGCAGAGACGCCACTAGCGGGAGGGGGGCCGGGGAGCTGTTTTTT.